The rows below give T cell receptor beta chains drawn from one sample of a study of blood T cell repertoires in COVID-19. TCRdb keeps only in-frame clones here, not all; method: immunoSEQ multiplex PCR. The sample lists 50,000 to 65,000 clones; 70% to 90% were seen once. Sequencing input: peripheral blood. These receptors all stem from a man aged 40-49 years with active COVID-19. Each CDR3 is given with its conserved first and last residue. The D gene is left open where the match is weak. Part of the rows lack a size; the others show once, few, many or a class for expanded clones.

V gene: TRBV24-1; clone size: NA; J gene: TRBJ2-3; D gene: TRBD2; CDR3 DNA: TGTGCCACCAGTGAGTGGACTAGCGGGGCAGATACGCAGTATTTT; CDR3 protein: CATSEWTSGADTQYF
V gene: TRBV29-1; clone size: few; J gene: TRBJ1-4; D gene: NA; CDR3 DNA: TGCAGCGTTGAAGTACTGACAGCCTCTAATGAAAAACTGTTTTTT; CDR3 protein: CSVEVLTASNEKLFF
V gene: TRBV19; clone size: NA; J gene: TRBJ2-2; D gene: NA; CDR3 DNA: TGTGCCAGTAGTACAGACAGCGCCGGGGAGCTGTTTTTT; CDR3 protein: CASSTDSAGELFF
V gene: TRBV19; clone size: NA; J gene: TRBJ2-3; D gene: TRBD1; CDR3 DNA: TGTGCCAGTAAGGGGGCTTGGGATAACCCCCGGCAAGATACGCAGTATTTT; CDR3 protein: CASKGAWDNPRQDTQYF
V gene: TRBV7-6; clone size: NA; J gene: TRBJ2-1; D gene: NA; CDR3 DNA: TGTGCCAGCAGCTTAAGCGCTAGCTCCTACAATGAGCAGTTCTTC; CDR3 protein: CASSLSASSYNEQFF
V gene: TRBV11-2; clone size: NA; J gene: TRBJ2-7; D gene: TRBD1; CDR3 DNA: TGTGCCAGCCGCCGACAGGGGACCTACGAGCAGTACTTC; CDR3 protein: CASRRQGTYEQYF
V gene: TRBV29-1; clone size: NA; J gene: TRBJ2-3; D gene: NA; CDR3 DNA: TGCAGCGTTGAGAGTGACCAGGGCACAGATACGCAGTATTTT; CDR3 protein: CSVESDQGTDTQYF
V gene: TRBV19; clone size: NA; J gene: TRBJ1-5; D gene: NA; CDR3 DNA: TGTGCCAGTAGTCGGGCCCTCGACGCTGGACTTCAGCCCCAGCATTTT; CDR3 protein: CASSRALDAGLQPQHF
V gene: TRBV6-5; clone size: NA; J gene: TRBJ1-1; D gene: TRBD1; CDR3 DNA: TGTGCCAGCAGGCCGACAGGGCAGAACACTGAAGCTTTCTTT; CDR3 protein: CASRPTGQNTEAFF
V gene: TRBV19; clone size: NA; J gene: TRBJ2-2; D gene: NA; CDR3 DNA: TGTGCCAGTAGTATGTACGGACAGCGCACCGGGGAGCTGTTTTTT; CDR3 protein: CASSMYGQRTGELFF
V gene: TRBV4-2; clone size: NA; J gene: TRBJ2-2; D gene: TRBD2; CDR3 DNA: TGTGCCAGCAGCCAAGATAGCGGGAGGACCGGGGAGCTGTTTTTT; CDR3 protein: CASSQDSGRTGELFF
V gene: TRBV6-6; clone size: NA; J gene: TRBJ2-7; D gene: TRBD2; CDR3 DNA: TGTGCCAGCAGTTACGGACTAGCGGTAACCTACGAGCAGTACTTC; CDR3 protein: CASSYGLAVTYEQYF
V gene: TRBV7-3; clone size: NA; J gene: TRBJ2-7; D gene: TRBD2; CDR3 DNA: TGTGCCAGCAGCCCACGGACTAGTGGCCACGAGCAGTACTTC; CDR3 protein: CASSPRTSGHEQYF
V gene: TRBV5-4; clone size: NA; J gene: TRBJ2-3; D gene: NA; CDR3 DNA: TGTGCCAGCAGCGGCATTCAGGGTTACACAGATACGCAGTATTTT; CDR3 protein: CASSGIQGYTDTQYF
V gene: TRBV14; clone size: NA; J gene: TRBJ2-5; D gene: NA; CDR3 DNA: TGTGCCAGCAGCCAAGATGTCGGGGGTTGGACCCAGTACTTC; CDR3 protein: CASSQDVGGWTQYF
V gene: TRBV18; clone size: NA; J gene: TRBJ1-5; D gene: TRBD1; CDR3 DNA: TGTGCCAGCGTCACCAAGGGACAGGGAAAACGGAAGGGAGATCAGCCCCAGCATTTT; CDR3 protein: CASVTKGQGKRKGDQPQHF
V gene: TRBV18; clone size: NA; J gene: TRBJ2-1; D gene: NA; CDR3 DNA: TGTGCCAGCTCACCACTGATCGGTAGTCGAAATGAGCAGTTCTTC; CDR3 protein: CASSPLIGSRNEQFF
V gene: TRBV27; clone size: few; J gene: TRBJ1-1; D gene: NA; CDR3 DNA: TGTGCCAGCAGCGTCTCAGGGGAGAACACTGAAGCTTTCTTT; CDR3 protein: CASSVSGENTEAFF
V gene: TRBV7-3; clone size: NA; J gene: TRBJ1-1; D gene: TRBD1; CDR3 DNA: TGTGCCAGCAGCGCCGGGACAGGGTCCACTGAAGCTTTCTTT; CDR3 protein: CASSAGTGSTEAFF
V gene: TRBV11-3; clone size: NA; J gene: TRBJ1-1; D gene: TRBD1; CDR3 DNA: TGTGCCAGCAGCCTCACAGGGGATGTCACTGAAGCTTTCTTT; CDR3 protein: CASSLTGDVTEAFF